The clone carrying this T cell receptor beta chain was found many times. Its target is not known. Relying on iRepertoire HTBI primers and Arm-PCR of CDR3 regions, the team built TCR beta libraries. TCRdb reprocessed the multiplex PCR reads with MiXCR, giving one entry per CDR3 protein. The sample lists roughly 560,000 distinct CDR3 sequences, more than 10% occurring once. Trimming took 7 bases from V and 4 from J; bases not matched to a gene: 6. This CDR3 spans 13 amino acids. Germline V gives CDR1 GTSNPN, CDR2 SVGIG (reference sequence). Time point described: newly diagnosed GD, antithyroid drugs for less than 3 months. The TCR library was made from RNA extracted from PBMCs. The data belong to a study of regulatory T cells in long-lasting Graves disease. Study observations and caveats: Persistent disease was associated with favored TRBV28 usage and with favored use of TRBJ1-2 and TRBJ2-5.

The same sample was also studied in work on T cells in Graves' hyperthyroidism and ophthalmopathy.

Sequencing was performed on peripheral blood mononuclear cells (PBMCs), taken at new diagnosis, from a patient treated with antithyroid drugs. The rearrangement uses TRBV30 and TRBJ1-3; TRBD1 agrees at 8 bases. This clonotype was obtained from a woman aged 25 to 39 with Graves disease. The CDR3 loop is CAFRTGKGNTIYF. The CDR3 bases are TGTGCCTTCCGGACAGGGAAAGGAAACACCATATATTTT.